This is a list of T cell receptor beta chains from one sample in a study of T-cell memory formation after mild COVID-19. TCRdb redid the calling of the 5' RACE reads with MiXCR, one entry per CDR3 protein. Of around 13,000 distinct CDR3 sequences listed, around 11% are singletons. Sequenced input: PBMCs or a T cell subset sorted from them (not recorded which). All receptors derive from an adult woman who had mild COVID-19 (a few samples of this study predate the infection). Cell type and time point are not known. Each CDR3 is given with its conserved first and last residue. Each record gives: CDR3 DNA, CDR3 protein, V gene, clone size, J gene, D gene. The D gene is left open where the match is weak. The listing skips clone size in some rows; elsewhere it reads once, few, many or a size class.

TGTGCCAGCAGTTTAAGTGTCCACGAGCAGTACTTC,CASSLSVHEQYF,TRBV12-3/TRBV12-4,many,TRBJ2-7,NA
TGTGCCAGTAACCATAAGGAGACAGATACGCAGTATTTT,CASNHKETDTQYF,TRBV6-5,medium-sized,TRBJ2-3,NA
TGCAGTGCTACCGGGACAGGGTTTTCGTACGAGCAGTACTTC,CSATGTGFSYEQYF,TRBV20-1,many,TRBJ2-7,TRBD1
TGTGCCAGCAGCGCAGATACGCAGTATTTT,CASSADTQYF,TRBV7-9,medium-sized,TRBJ2-3,NA
TGTGCCAGCAGTGAGGGACAGGCGGCAACTAATGAAAAACTGTTTTTT,CASSEGQAATNEKLFF,TRBV2,NA,TRBJ1-4,TRBD1
TGCAGTGCTAACCGACAGGGGGTCGGTAACTATGGCTACACCTTC,CSANRQGVGNYGYTF,TRBV20-1,few,TRBJ1-2,TRBD1
TGTGCCAGCAGCTCCCGGGGTGACAGCGTCCAGACCCAGTACTTC,CASSSRGDSVQTQYF,TRBV11-2,NA,TRBJ2-5,NA
TGTGCCAGCAGCATACAAACGGGGCAGGCAAATGAAAAACTGTTTTTT,CASSIQTGQANEKLFF,TRBV7-2,many,TRBJ1-4,NA
TGTGCCAGCAGCTCCTGGGGGGCATCCTACGAGCAGTACTTC,CASSSWGASYEQYF,TRBV7-9,medium-sized,TRBJ2-7,NA
TGTGCCAGCAGCTTAAGCGCTAGCGGGAGAAATGAGCAGTTCTTC,CASSLSASGRNEQFF,TRBV7-3,many,TRBJ2-1,TRBD2
TGTGCCAGCAGCTTAGAGGAGACAGGGTGGCGGGCCTACTACAATGAGCAGTTCTTC,CASSLEETGWRAYYNEQFF,TRBV7-2,many,TRBJ2-1,TRBD1
TGTGCCAGCAGCCTACTCCCCTACGAGCAGTACTTC,CASSLLPYEQYF,TRBV5-6,many,TRBJ2-7,NA
TGTGCCAGCTCACCAGTAGGCAATCAGCCCCAGCATTTT,CASSPVGNQPQHF,TRBV18,many,TRBJ1-5,NA
TGTGCCAGCAGCTTATCTACTAGTGGAGCGTACAATGAGCAGTTCTTC,CASSLSTSGAYNEQFF,TRBV7-9,many,TRBJ2-1,NA
TGTGCCAGCAGTAATGGGGGGCCTGGGGCCAACGTCCTGACTTTC,CASSNGGPGANVLTF,TRBV6-6,many,TRBJ2-6,NA
TGTGCCAGCAGCTCAAACCAGGGGGGCGAGCAGTACTTC,CASSSNQGGEQYF,TRBV7-8,many,TRBJ2-7,NA